These T cell receptor beta chains were read from a single sample in a study of cytomegalovirus exposure and HLA in healthy donors. Sequenced by immunoSEQ multiplex PCR; TCRdb stores in-frame clones only, minus some. Seen here are about 150,000 clones, around 68% observed once, and the top ten hold 2.1%. Sequenced sample: PBMCs. Receptors were obtained from a man aged 25 to 40 in good health and CMV-seronegative. Both conserved end residues are part of each CDR3. A D gene is named only where the DNA matches it firmly. A clone size is listed for some rows: how often the clone was seen (once, few, many), or a class if it is expanded.

cdr3_aa cdr3_nt j_call d_call v_call clone_size
CASSETPNTEAFF TGTGCCAGCAGCGAAACACCGAACACTGAAGCTTTCTTT TRBJ1-1 . TRBV2 .
CASRPDSSEQYF TGTGCCAGCAGACCTGACAGCAGCGAGCAGTACTTC TRBJ2-7 . TRBV5-4 once
CASSLGSSYEQYF TGTGCCAGCAGCTTAGGCAGTTCCTACGAGCAGTACTTC TRBJ2-7 . TRBV11-1 once
CATQGSGSTIYF TGTGCCACCCAGGGTTCTGGAAGCACCATATATTTT TRBJ1-3 . TRBV6-5 .
CASSLSGFNYGYTF TGTGCCAGCAGCTTATCAGGCTTTAACTATGGCTACACCTTC TRBJ1-2 . TRBV5-8 few
CASKRPGQAYGYTF TGTGCCAGCAAGCGACCGGGACAGGCCTATGGCTACACCTTC TRBJ1-2 TRBD1 TRBV27 .
CASTTGFAEQYF TGTGCCAGCACGACAGGGTTCGCCGAGCAGTACTTC TRBJ2-7 TRBD1 TRBV6-1 once
CASTGDRGRNEQFF TGTGCCAGCACCGGGGACAGGGGGCGGAATGAGCAGTTCTTC TRBJ2-1 TRBD1 TRBV6-1 .
CASSEDGLAKNIQYF TGTGCCAGCAGTGAAGACGGGTTAGCCAAAAACATTCAGTACTTC TRBJ2-4 . TRBV2 few
CASSSSGGAWGETQYF TGTGCCAGCAGCTCTAGCGGGGGGGCCTGGGGAGAGACCCAGTACTTC TRBJ2-5 TRBD2 TRBV7-7 .
CASSQDEGGRGNEKLFF TGTGCCAGCAGCCAAGATGAAGGGGGCAGGGGTAATGAAAAACTGTTTTTT TRBJ1-4 TRBD1 TRBV4-2 .
CASSLGVTMGLLDEQYF TGTGCCAGCAGCTTAGGGGTGACCATGGGACTCCTAGACGAGCAGTACTTC TRBJ2-7 . TRBV7-9 .
CASSLGTSGGLTYQETQYF TGTGCCAGCAGCCTCGGGACTAGCGGGGGGCTCACCTACCAAGAGACCCAGTACTTC TRBJ2-5 TRBD2 TRBV13 .
CASSLSSDREGYTF TGTGCCAGCTCACTTTCGAGCGACAGGGAAGGCTACACCTTC TRBJ1-2 TRBD1 TRBV18 .
CASSSLAGGPSYEQYF TGTGCCAGCAGTTCATTAGCGGGGGGGCCCTCCTACGAGCAGTACTTC TRBJ2-7 TRBD2 TRBV28 .
CASSVSGGAGEQFF TGTGCCAGCAGCGTCAGCGGGGGGGCTGGTGAGCAGTTCTTC TRBJ2-1 TRBD2 TRBV9 .
CASSPTGTVHEQYF TGTGCCAGCTCACCCACGGGGACAGTTCACGAGCAGTACTTC TRBJ2-7 TRBD1 TRBV18 .
CASSPGGGYGYTF TGTGCCAGCAGCCCAGGCGGGGGCTATGGCTACACCTTC TRBJ1-2 . TRBV6-6 .
CASSSGQGGADTQYF TGTGCCAGCAGTTCCGGACAGGGTGGGGCAGATACGCAGTATTTT TRBJ2-3 TRBD1 TRBV28 .
CASSSGTSGGIETQYF TGTGCCAGCAGCTCTGGGACTAGCGGGGGGATTGAGACCCAGTACTTC TRBJ2-5 TRBD2 TRBV9 .
CASNEGTGGEKLLF TGTGCCAGTAACGAGGGAACTGGCGGTGAAAAACTGCTTTTT TRBJ1-4 . TRBV19 .
CASSRGTANTGELFF TGTGCTAGCAGCCGGGGGACGGCGAACACCGGGGAGCTGTTTTTT TRBJ2-2 . TRBV7-7 once
CASSEMDRIGEQFF TGTGCCAGCAGTGAAATGGACAGGATAGGAGAGCAGTTCTTC TRBJ2-1 TRBD1 TRBV6-4 .
CASSLAGEREQFF TGTGCCAGCAGCTTGGCAGGGGAGCGTGAGCAGTTCTTC TRBJ2-1 . TRBV11-2 .
CSVVPPGKFEQYF TGCAGCGTTGTCCCTCCGGGGAAATTCGAGCAGTACTTC TRBJ2-7 . TRBV29-1 few
CASSLTQGGTGANVLTF TGTGCCAGCAGCTTAACACAGGGAGGGACTGGGGCCAACGTCCTGACTTTC TRBJ2-6 . TRBV5-6 once
CASSLVGSGGSEQYF TGTGCCAGCAGCTTAGTAGGCAGCGGGGGGTCCGAGCAGTACTTC TRBJ2-7 TRBD2 TRBV13 .
CASSSNLLAGGDNEQFF TGTGCCAGCAGCTCAAACCTGCTAGCGGGGGGGGACAATGAGCAGTTCTTC TRBJ2-1 . TRBV21-1 .
CATSRDGQDPNTGELFF TGTGCCACCAGCAGAGACGGACAGGACCCAAACACCGGGGAGCTGTTTTTT TRBJ2-2 TRBD1 TRBV15 .
CSGAGDYGYTF TGCAGCGGGGCGGGGGACTATGGCTACACCTTC TRBJ1-2 . TRBV29-1 .
CASSSGQTNTEAFF TGCGCCAGCAGCTCCGGACAGACGAACACTGAAGCTTTCTTT TRBJ1-1 . TRBV5-1 .
CASSFQGGSPLHF TGTGCCAGCAGCTTTCAGGGCGGCTCACCCCTCCACTTT TRBJ1-6 . TRBV7-2 .
CASSSTGPGEQFF TGTGCCAGCAGCTCCACAGGCCCAGGTGAGCAGTTCTTC TRBJ2-1 . TRBV28 once
CASSLAGGRTHGYTF TGTGCCAGCAGCTTGGCTGGCGGCCGCACTCATGGCTACACCTTC TRBJ1-2 . TRBV5-4 .
CASSANTGNTEAFF TGTGCCAGCAGCGCTAATACAGGGAACACTGAAGCTTTCTTT TRBJ1-1 . TRBV7-9 .
CASARSVGNTEAFF TGTGCCAGTGCCCGGTCCGTGGGCAACACTGAAGCTTTCTTT TRBJ1-1 . TRBV19 .
CASRLAGGYEQYF TGTGCCAGCAGGCTAGCAGGTGGCTACGAGCAGTACTTC TRBJ2-7 . TRBV14 once
CASSRDRSYEQYF TGTGCCAGCAGCCGGGACAGGTCCTACGAGCAGTACTTC TRBJ2-7 TRBD1 TRBV6-5 few
CASSPPQPGDTQYF TGTGCCAGCAGTCCCCCGCAACCAGGGGATACGCAGTATTTT TRBJ2-3 . TRBV28 .
CASSLIPGQGSSYNEQFF TGTGCCAGCAGCTTAATCCCGGGACAGGGGTCCTCCTACAATGAGCAGTTCTTC TRBJ2-1 TRBD1 TRBV7-3 few
CASSQEAGWNEQFF TGTGCCAGCAGCCAAGAGGCAGGGTGGAATGAGCAGTTCTTC TRBJ2-1 . TRBV4-2 .
CASSLDRDKGEAFF TGTGCCAGCAGCTTAGATCGGGATAAGGGTGAAGCTTTCTTT TRBJ1-1 . TRBV11-2 .
CASSSGQNYGYPF TGTGCCAGTAGTTCGGGACAGAACTATGGCTACCCCTTC TRBJ1-2 TRBD1 TRBV19 .
CASSLAPRPGGINEQYF TGTGCCAGCAGCCTGGCCCCCCGCCCGGGGGGGATCAACGAGCAGTACTTC TRBJ2-7 TRBD2 TRBV5-4 .
CASSPGLRRIGYTF TGTGCCAGCAGTCCCGGACTGCGGCGGATAGGCTACACCTTC TRBJ1-2 . TRBV28 .
CASSFYPSQETQYF TGTGCCAGCAGTTTCTATCCGTCCCAAGAGACCCAGTACTTC TRBJ2-5 . TRBV27 few
CASSPLIFSGGGYNEQFF TGTGCCAGCAGCCCCCTTATTTTTAGCGGGGGAGGCTACAATGAGCAGTTCTTC TRBJ2-1 TRBD2 TRBV5-6 few
CASRGQGVDEQFF TGTGCCTCCCGGGGGCAGGGGGTAGATGAGCAGTTCTTC TRBJ2-1 . TRBV6-6 .
CASSSSRSGKIGVNTEAFF TGTGCCAGCAGCTCAAGCCGGTCAGGGAAGATTGGGGTGAACACTGAAGCTTTCTTT TRBJ1-1 . TRBV7-9 few
CASSIQSGANVLTF TGTGCCAGTAGTATCCAGTCTGGGGCCAACGTCCTGACTTTC TRBJ2-6 . TRBV19 few
CASSEGRQGGETQYF TGTGCCAGCAGTGAAGGGCGGCAGGGCGGAGAGACCCAGTACTTC TRBJ2-5 . TRBV6-1 once